Following are 2 T cell receptor beta chains from one sample sequenced in a study of beta chain features in type 1 diabetes. Sequencing targeted expressed TCRB transcripts, as all isolated RNA had been reverse transcribed. The assay was immunoSEQ multiplex PCR, and TCRdb's table has in-frame clones only and misses some. The sample holds a few hundred thousand clones, approximately 15% seen once. Sequencing used naive CD4+ T cells from blood. Receptors originate from a man between 25 and 39 years old in good health.

This clone was seen a handful of times. This rearrangement joins TRBV11-2 to TRBJ1-1, with D unresolved. The CDR3 totals 12 residues. Germline V gives CDR1 SGHAT, CDR2 FQNNGV. The V gene lost 5 bases and the J gene lost 7 bases, with 11 bases spanning the gap. The CDR3 reads CASSRRAYEAFF. The CDR3 DNA sequence: TGTGCCAGCAGCCGGAGAGCTTATGAAGCTTTCTTT.

V and J are TRBV9 and TRBJ2-2, with D unresolved. Germline CDR1 and CDR2: SGDLS and YYNGEE. The CDR3 totals 12 residues. V gave up 7 bases and J gave up 6 bases, with 10 bases separating them. As DNA, the CDR3 is TGTGCCAGCCCAGGAGATCCCGGGGAGCTGTTTTTT. This sequence encodes CASPGDPGELFF.